This TCR beta chain was captured in a study of CD8 T cells in ankylosing spondylitis. TCRdb analysed the 5' RACE reads with MiXCR anew, one entry per CDR3 protein. The profile shows 700,000 to 850,000 distinct CDR3 sequences, 12% of them singletons. Ten or more counts support this clonotype. The target antigen is unknown. This CDR3 is built from 14 residues. The V gene's germline CDR1 is SQVTM and CDR2 ANQGSEA. V dropped 6 bases and J dropped 1; count of bases not matched to a gene: 5. Study outcomes and limitations: A TCR beta motif of 7 to 9 highly homologous variants seemed to mark ankylosing spondylitis blood. Disease-linked clones reportedly showed significant enrichment in matched ankylosing spondylitis synovial fluid.

The clonotype comes from a male donor with ankylosing spondylitis. The sample consisted of blood, either unsorted or a sorted T cell fraction (not recorded which). This chain uses TRBV29-1 with TRBJ2-3; 9 nucleotides align to TRBD2. The CDR3 nucleotides are TGCAGCGTGTCGACTAGCGGAGGCACAGATACGCAGTATTTT. This codes for CSVSTSGGTDTQYF.